Described below is a single T cell receptor (beta chain) sequence and its context. This record comes from a study of CD8+ T cells in alopecia areata. Specified treatment: oral pan-JAK inhibitor, 5-10 mg twice daily. The CDR3 contains 15 residues. The V gene end was trimmed by 5 bases and the J gene end by 11 bases; junction bases not matched to a gene: 11. Germline-derived CDR1 and CDR2 are SQVTM and ANQGSEA. Sequencing relied on a cDNA template that was reverse transcribed from extracted RNA. Sequencing was performed with immunoSEQ multiplex PCR; in TCRdb, only in-frame clones are kept and a portion is missing. Among around 180,000 clones listed, 50% to 70% were seen once.

This TCR came from a human donor with alopecia areata. This chain links TRBV29-1 with TRBJ2-1; 14 bases match TRBD2. Sequences were derived from CD4+ T cells sorted from blood, sampled around week 50, from a patient treated with tofacitinib. The CDR3 region is CSVSYLTSGGAQQFF. Here the CDR3 DNA reads TGCAGCGTTAGCTACCTGACTAGCGGGGGGGCCCAGCAGTTCTTC.